The sequence of this T cell receptor (beta chain) was determined in a study of cytomegalovirus exposure and HLA in healthy donors. A word on this clone: As yet, its antigen is unknown.

With 60 Vbeta and 13 Jbeta primers, the PCR was carried out. Profiled with immunoSEQ multiplex PCR; TCRdb holds only in-frame clones, not every one. The table lists about 150,000 clones, roughly 80% of them singletons. The germline CDR1 and CDR2 sequences are SGHRS and YFSETQ. Unmatched junction bases numbered 10, after V lost 6 bases and J lost 0 bases. This CDR3 spans 16 amino acids. Regarding the study as a whole: DRB1 had the most TCR associations and HLA-C the fewest, a later analysis found, with rates varying by HLA locus.

Sequencing was done on a sample of PBMCs. The receptor's source is a man between 35 and 55 years old in good health and CMV-seropositive. This sequence joins TRBV5-1 and TRBJ2-7; TRBD1 matches at 9 bases. This CDR3 reads CASTQGGTGSSYEQYF. Written as DNA, the CDR3 is TGCGCCAGCACCCAGGGAGGGACAGGGAGCTCCTACGAGCAGTACTTC.